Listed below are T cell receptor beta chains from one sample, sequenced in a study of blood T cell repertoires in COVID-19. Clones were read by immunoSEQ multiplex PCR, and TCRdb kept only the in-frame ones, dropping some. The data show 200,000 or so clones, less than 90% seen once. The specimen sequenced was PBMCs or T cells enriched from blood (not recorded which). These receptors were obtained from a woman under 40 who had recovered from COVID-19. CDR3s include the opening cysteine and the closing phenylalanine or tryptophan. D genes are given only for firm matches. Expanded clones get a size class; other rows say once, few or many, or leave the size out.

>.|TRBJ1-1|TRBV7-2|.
TGTGCCAGCAGTCACACCTCCGGGACTGAAGCTTTCTTT
CASSHTSGTEAFF
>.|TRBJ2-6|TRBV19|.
TGTGCCAGTACCTGGAGAGGGGGTACCGGGGCCAACGTCCTGACTTTC
CASTWRGGTGANVLTF
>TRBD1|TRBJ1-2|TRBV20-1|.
TGCAGTGCGGGACAGGGCTATGGCTACACCTTC
CSAGQGYGYTF
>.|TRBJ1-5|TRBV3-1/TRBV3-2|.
TGTGCCAGCAGCCAAGGACAGGCGGTCAATCAGCCCCAGCATTTT
CASSQGQAVNQPQHF
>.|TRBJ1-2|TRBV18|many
TGTGCCAGCTCACCAACAGGGCCTGGGGATGGCTACACCTTC
CASSPTGPGDGYTF
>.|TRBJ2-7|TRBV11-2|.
TGTGCCAGCAGCTTACTCGGGACTGCCTACGAGCAGTACTTC
CASSLLGTAYEQYF
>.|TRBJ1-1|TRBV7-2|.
TGTGCCAGCAGCTCCAGACTACCAGCTGAAGCTTTCTTT
CASSSRLPAEAFF
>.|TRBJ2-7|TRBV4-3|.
TGCGCCAGCAGCCAAGATCCCAGGGGGGCATCCTACGAGCAGTACTTC
CASSQDPRGASYEQYF
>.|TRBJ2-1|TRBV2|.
TGTGCCAGAGGCTCGGGGAGAAGCTCCTACAATGAGCAGTTCTTC
CARGSGRSSYNEQFF
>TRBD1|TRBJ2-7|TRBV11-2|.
TGTGCCAGCAGTTCGACAGGGGAAGGCTACGAGCAGTACTTC
CASSSTGEGYEQYF
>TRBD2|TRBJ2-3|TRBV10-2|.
TGCGCCAGCAGTGAGATATATGTGGGGGGGAGGGTAGATACGCAGTATTTT
CASSEIYVGGRVDTQYF
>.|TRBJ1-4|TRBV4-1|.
TGCGCCAGCAGCCAAGGCGTCGGGGGTTCCACTAATGAAAAACTGTTTTTT
CASSQGVGGSTNEKLFF
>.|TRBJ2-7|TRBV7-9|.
TGTGCCAGCAACCCGGTTGGCGGAGACTCCTACGAGCAGTACTTC
CASNPVGGDSYEQYF
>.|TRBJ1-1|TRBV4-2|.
TGTGCCAGCAGCCAAGATCAGCGGTGGCGGGGGCGCACTGAAGCTTTCTTT
CASSQDQRWRGRTEAFF
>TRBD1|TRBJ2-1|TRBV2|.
TGTGCCAGCTATGATGCCGGGACAGGGGTGAACAATGAGCAGTTCTTC
CASYDAGTGVNNEQFF
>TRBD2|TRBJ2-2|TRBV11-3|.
TGTGCCAGCAGCTTAGATTTACTAGCGGGGGGTCCTACCTACTACACCGGGGAGCTGTTTTTT
CASSLDLLAGGPTYYTGELFF
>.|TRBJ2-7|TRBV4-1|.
TGCGCCAGCAGCCAAGAGGGGGCGGAGCAGTACTTC
CASSQEGAEQYF
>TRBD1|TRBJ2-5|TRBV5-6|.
TGTGCCAGCAGCTTCCGGGACAGGGCGAAGACCCAGTACTTC
CASSFRDRAKTQYF
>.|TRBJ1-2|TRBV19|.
TGTGCCAGTAGTTCGACAGTCTTTAACTATGGCTACACCTTC
CASSSTVFNYGYTF
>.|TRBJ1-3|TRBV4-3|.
TGCGCCAGCAGCCAAGAAACAGGGTCCGGAAACACCATATATTTT
CASSQETGSGNTIYF
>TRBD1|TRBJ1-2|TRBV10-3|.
TGTGCCAACCAACGGGAAAACGGACAGGGCCAAGGCTACACCTTC
CANQRENGQGQGYTF
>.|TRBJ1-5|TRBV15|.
TGTGCCACCAGTTCTGCCAGGGGCAATCAGCCCCAGCATTTT
CATSSARGNQPQHF
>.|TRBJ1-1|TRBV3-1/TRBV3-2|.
TGTGCCAGCAGCCGTCGCGGGGGGGAAGTGAACACTGAAGCTTTCTTT
CASSRRGGEVNTEAFF
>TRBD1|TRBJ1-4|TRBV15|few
TGTGCCACCAGCAGAGTACCGGGACAGGGGGCGAATGAAAAACTGTTTTTT
CATSRVPGQGANEKLFF
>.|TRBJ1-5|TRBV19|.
TGTGCCAGTACTCATCAGGCGCAGCCCCAGCATTTT
CASTHQAQPQHF
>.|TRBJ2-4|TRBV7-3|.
TGTGCCAGCAGCTCCCCTGGGGGCGACATTCAGTACTTC
CASSSPGGDIQYF
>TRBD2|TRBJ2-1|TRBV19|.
TGTGCCAGTATTAGGAGCGGGGGGGCCCGGAATGAGCAGTTCTTC
CASIRSGGARNEQFF
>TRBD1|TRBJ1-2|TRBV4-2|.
TGTGCCAGCAGCCAAGATAGGTGGACAGGGGGCGGAGGCTACACCTTC
CASSQDRWTGGGGYTF
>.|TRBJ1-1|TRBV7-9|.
TGTGCCAGCACTATCTTAGCCACTGAAGCTTTCTTT
CASTILATEAFF
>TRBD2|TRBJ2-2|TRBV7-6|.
TGTGCCAGCAGCTTAGGGGAGGGATCGAACACCGGGGAGCTGTTTTTT
CASSLGEGSNTGELFF
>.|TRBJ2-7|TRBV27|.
TGTGCCAGCAGTTTAAGGAGGTCCTACGAGCAGTACTTC
CASSLRRSYEQYF
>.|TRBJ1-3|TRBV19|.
TGTGCCAGTAGTATCAGGGCCAACTCTGGAAACACCATATATTTT
CASSIRANSGNTIYF
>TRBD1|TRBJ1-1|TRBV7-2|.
TGTGCCAGCAGCTTAGCGAGCGGGACAGGTCTTAGGGGGAGTGAAGCTTTCTTT
CASSLASGTGLRGSEAFF
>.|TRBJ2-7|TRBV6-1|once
TGTGCCAGCAGTGATCCCACCTACGAGCAGTACTTC
CASSDPTYEQYF
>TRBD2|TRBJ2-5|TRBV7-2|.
TGTGCCAGCAGCTTAGATGGCGGGGGGGCCACAATCCAAGAGACCCAGTACTTC
CASSLDGGGATIQETQYF
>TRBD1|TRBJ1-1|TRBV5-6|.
TGTGCCAGCAGCGGAGGACAGGGAAGGTATAGGGTGAACACTGAAGCTTTCTTT
CASSGGQGRYRVNTEAFF
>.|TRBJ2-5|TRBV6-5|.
TGTGCCAGCAGCCCCATGACTTTAGGAGAGACCCAGTACTTC
CASSPMTLGETQYF
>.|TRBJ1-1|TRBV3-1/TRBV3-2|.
TGTGCCAGCAGCCATTACAGGTTAACTGAAGCTTTCTTT
CASSHYRLTEAFF
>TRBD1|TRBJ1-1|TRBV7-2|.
TGTGCCAGCAGCCGTGGTGGGACAGGGGGCGCGAGGAACACTGAAGCTTTCTTT
CASSRGGTGGARNTEAFF
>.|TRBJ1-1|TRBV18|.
TGTGCCAGCTCCATGGCATGGGACAAGGACACTGAAGCTTTCTTT
CASSMAWDKDTEAFF
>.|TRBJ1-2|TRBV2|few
TGTGCCAGCAGCCGGGACTTGGATGGCTACACCTTC
CASSRDLDGYTF
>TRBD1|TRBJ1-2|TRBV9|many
TGTGCCAGCAGCCCCCCCGGGACAGAAACTAACTATGGCTACACCTTC
CASSPPGTETNYGYTF
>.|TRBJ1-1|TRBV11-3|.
TGTGCCAGCAGCCAAACAGGGAGTACTGAAGCTTTCTTT
CASSQTGSTEAFF
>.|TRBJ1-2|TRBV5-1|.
TGCGCCAGCAGCTTGGAAGCGGGGCGCGGTGGCTACACCTTC
CASSLEAGRGGYTF
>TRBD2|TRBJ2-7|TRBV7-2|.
TGTGCCAGCAGCTTAAGGCCTCGCGGGGGTTCCTACGAGCAGTACTTC
CASSLRPRGGSYEQYF
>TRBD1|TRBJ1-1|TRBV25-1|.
TGTGCCAGCACTTCCAGAGGGGACAGGGGATGGGAAGCTTTCTTT
CASTSRGDRGWEAFF
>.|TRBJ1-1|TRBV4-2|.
TGTGCCAGCAGCCAAGATTTAACGCGGGGGGTGGGACAACCACATGAAGCTTTCTTT
CASSQDLTRGVGQPHEAFF
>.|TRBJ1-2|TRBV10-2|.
TGCGCCAGCACCCCGACAGGACTCAACTATGGCTACACCTTC
CASTPTGLNYGYTF
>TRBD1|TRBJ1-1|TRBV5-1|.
TGCGCCAGCAGCTTGGCCGGACAGGGAAACACTGAAGCTTTCTTT
CASSLAGQGNTEAFF
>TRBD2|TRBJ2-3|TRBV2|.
TGTGCCAGCAGTTCCGGGACTAGCGGGGGATGGGGCACAGATACGCAGTATTTT
CASSSGTSGGWGTDTQYF
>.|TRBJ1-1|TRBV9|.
TGTGCCAGCAGCGTAATCCAGGGGAACACTGAAGCTTTCTTT
CASSVIQGNTEAFF
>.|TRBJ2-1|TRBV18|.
TGTGCCAGCTCACCACCTCTCAATGAGCAGTTCTTC
CASSPPLNEQFF
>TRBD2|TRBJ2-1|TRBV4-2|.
TGTGCCAGCACCAGCGGCGGGGGGGCAGGCGATGAGCAGTTCTTC
CASTSGGGAGDEQFF
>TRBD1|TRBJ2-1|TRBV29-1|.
TGCAGCGTAGTGACTTCCGGGACAGGGAACGAGCAGTTCTTC
CSVVTSGTGNEQFF
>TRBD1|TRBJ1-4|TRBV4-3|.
TGCGCCAGCAGCCGCTCGGGACAGCGAAATGAAAAACTGTTTTTT
CASSRSGQRNEKLFF
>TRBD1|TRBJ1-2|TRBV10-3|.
TGTGCCATCAGAAGACCAGGGGGCGAGGGCTACACCTTC
CAIRRPGGEGYTF
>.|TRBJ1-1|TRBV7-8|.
TGTGCCAGCAGCTTAGATTACGCAGGGGAAATGAACACTGAAGCTTTCTTT
CASSLDYAGEMNTEAFF
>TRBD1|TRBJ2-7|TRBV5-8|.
TGTGCCAGCAGCGGGACAGGGCCGTACGAGCAGTACTTC
CASSGTGPYEQYF